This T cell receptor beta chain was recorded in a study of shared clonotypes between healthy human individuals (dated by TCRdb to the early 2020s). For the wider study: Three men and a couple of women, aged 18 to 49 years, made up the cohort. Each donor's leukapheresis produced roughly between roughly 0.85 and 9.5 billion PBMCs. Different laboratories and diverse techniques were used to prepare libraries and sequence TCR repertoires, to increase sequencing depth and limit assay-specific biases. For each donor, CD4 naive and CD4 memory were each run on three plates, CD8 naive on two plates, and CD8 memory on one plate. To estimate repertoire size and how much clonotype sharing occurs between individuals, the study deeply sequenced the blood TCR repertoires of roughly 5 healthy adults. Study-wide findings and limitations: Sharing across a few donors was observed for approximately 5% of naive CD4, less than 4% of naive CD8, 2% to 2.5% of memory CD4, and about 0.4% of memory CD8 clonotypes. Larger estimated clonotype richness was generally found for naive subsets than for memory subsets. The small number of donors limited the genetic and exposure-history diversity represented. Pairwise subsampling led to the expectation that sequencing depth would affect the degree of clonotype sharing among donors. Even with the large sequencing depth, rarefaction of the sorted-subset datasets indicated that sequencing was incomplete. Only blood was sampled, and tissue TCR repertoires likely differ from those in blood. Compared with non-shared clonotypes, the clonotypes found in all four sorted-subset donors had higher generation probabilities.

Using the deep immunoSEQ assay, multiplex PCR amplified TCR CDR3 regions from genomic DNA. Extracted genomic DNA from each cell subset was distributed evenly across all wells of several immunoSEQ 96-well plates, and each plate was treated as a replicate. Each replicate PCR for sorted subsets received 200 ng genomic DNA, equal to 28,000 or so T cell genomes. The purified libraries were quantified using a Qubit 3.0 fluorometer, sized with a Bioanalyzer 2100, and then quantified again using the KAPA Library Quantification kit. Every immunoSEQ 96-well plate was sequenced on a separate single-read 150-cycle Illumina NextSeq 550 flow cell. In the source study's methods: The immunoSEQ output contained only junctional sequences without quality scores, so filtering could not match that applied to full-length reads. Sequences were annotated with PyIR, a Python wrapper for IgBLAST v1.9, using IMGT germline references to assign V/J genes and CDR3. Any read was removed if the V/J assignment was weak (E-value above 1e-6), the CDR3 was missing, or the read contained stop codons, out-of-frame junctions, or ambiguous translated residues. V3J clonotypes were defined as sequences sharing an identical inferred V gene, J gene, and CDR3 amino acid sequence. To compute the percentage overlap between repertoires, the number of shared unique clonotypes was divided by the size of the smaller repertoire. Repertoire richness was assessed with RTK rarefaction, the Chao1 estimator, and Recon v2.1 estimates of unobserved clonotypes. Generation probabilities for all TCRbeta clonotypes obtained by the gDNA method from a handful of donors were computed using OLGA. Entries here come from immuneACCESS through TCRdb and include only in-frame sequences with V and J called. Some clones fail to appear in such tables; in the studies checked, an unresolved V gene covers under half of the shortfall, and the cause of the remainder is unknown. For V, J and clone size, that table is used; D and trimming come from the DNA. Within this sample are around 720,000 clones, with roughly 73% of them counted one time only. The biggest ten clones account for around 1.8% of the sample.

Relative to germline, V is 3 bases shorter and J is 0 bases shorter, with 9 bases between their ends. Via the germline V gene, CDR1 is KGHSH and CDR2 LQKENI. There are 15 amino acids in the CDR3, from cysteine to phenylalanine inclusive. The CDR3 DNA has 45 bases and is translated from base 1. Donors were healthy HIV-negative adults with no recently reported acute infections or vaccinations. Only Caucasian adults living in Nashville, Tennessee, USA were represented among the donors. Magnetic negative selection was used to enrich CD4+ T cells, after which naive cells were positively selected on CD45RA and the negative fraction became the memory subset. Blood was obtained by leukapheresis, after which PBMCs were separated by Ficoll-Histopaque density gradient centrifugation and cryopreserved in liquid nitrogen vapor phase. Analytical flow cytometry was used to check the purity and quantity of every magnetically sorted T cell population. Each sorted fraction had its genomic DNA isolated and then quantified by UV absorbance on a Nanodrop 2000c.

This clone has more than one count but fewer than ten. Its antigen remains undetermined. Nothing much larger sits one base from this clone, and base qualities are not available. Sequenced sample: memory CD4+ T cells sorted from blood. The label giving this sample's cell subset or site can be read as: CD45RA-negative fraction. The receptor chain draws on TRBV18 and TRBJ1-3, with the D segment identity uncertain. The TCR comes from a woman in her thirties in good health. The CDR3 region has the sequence CASSPVRVSGNTIYF. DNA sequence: TGTGCCAGCTCACCCGTAAGAGTCTCTGGAAACACCATATATTTT. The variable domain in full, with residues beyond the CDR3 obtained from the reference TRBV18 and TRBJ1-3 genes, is NAGVMQNPRHLVRRRGQEARLRCSPMKGHSHVYWYRQLPEEGLKFMVYLQKENIIDESGMPKERFSAEFPKEGPSILRIQQVVRGDSAAYFCASSPVRVSGNTIYFGEGSWLTVV.